One sample yielded the 13 T cell receptor beta chains listed below, sequenced in a study of cytomegalovirus exposure and HLA in healthy donors. The PCR used 60 Vbeta and 13 Jbeta primers. Sequencing used immunoSEQ multiplex PCR; TCRdb keeps in-frame clones, though not all of them. Of 80,000 to 100,000 clones in the sample, roughly 73% were seen once. Sequencing used PBMCs. These receptors were collected from a man in his forties in good health and CMV-seronegative.

The chain has TRBV9 and TRBJ2-3, with D unresolved. The CDR3 totals 14 residues. V was cut by 0 bases and J by 7 bases, with 12 bases left in between. Germline CDR1 SGDLS, CDR2 YYNGEE. Here the CDR3 DNA reads TGTGCCAGCAGCGTAGGAATAACAACTAATACGCAGTATTTT. Protein sequence: CASSVGITTNTQYF.

The rearrangement joins TRBV5-6 to TRBJ2-3; possible D gene TRBD1, 5 bases. There are 15 residues in the CDR3. In germline, CDR1 is SGHDT, CDR2 YYEEEE. Trimming left V 0 bases short and J 2 bases short, with 10 bases between. In DNA, the CDR3 is TGTGCCAGCAGCTTGGGGGGCCGATACACAGATACGCAGTATTTT. Protein sequence: CASSLGGRYTDTQYF.

The chain recombines TRBV2 with TRBJ2-1; maybe TRBD1 (6 bases). The V end was cut by 7 bases, the J end by 3 bases, with 10 bases between. Germline loops: CDR1 SNHLY, CDR2 FYNNEI. The CDR3 length is 13 residues. CDR3 DNA: TGTGCCAGCACGTCGGGACACTACAATGAGCAGTTCTTC. It codes for CASTSGHYNEQFF.

The genes are TRBV4-2 and TRBJ2-7; possibly TRBD1 for D (6 bases). Trimming took 1 base from V and 9 from J, leaving 22 bases between them. This CDR3 region has 16 residues. Looked up from germline, CDR1 is LGHNA and CDR2 is YNFKEQ. The CDR3 here is CASSQVVLKTGWVQYF. In DNA form, the CDR3 reads TGTGCCAGCAGCCAAGTGGTGTTAAAGACAGGCTGGGTGCAGTACTTC.

To note about this clone: Mismatch with germline at one junction end may stem from a read error. The rearrangement uses TRBV6-7 and TRBJ2-3; possibly TRBD1 for D (5 bases). TRBV6-7 is treated as an ORF (open reading frame) with a function not yet certain. The CDR3 totals 16 residues. The CDR3 loop is CVSSYWGIIGTDTQYF. The CDR3 DNA reads TGTGTCAGCAGTTACTGGGGCATCATCGGGACAGATACGCAGTATTTT.

V is TRBV28 and J is TRBJ1-2; D not resolved. CDR1 MDHEN and CDR2 SYDVKM come from the germline V gene. V lost 5 bases to trimming and J lost 5 bases, with 15 bases between them. The CDR3 runs to 14 residues. The CDR3 sequence: CASSPLETRYGYTF. The DNA of the CDR3 is TGTGCCAGCAGTCCCCTAGAGACGAGGTATGGCTACACCTTC.

The chain uses TRBV7-9 and TRBJ1-6; 7 positions agree with TRBD1. Trimming at V came to 3 bases and at J to 7 bases, leaving 6 bases not matched to a gene. Germline-derived CDR1 and CDR2 are SEHNR and FQNEAQ (reference sequence). This CDR3 contains 15 residues. CDR3 nucleotide sequence: TGTGCCAGCAGCTTTATGGGACAGATGAATTCACCCCTCCACTTT. Its protein is CASSFMGQMNSPLHF.

The chain has TRBV7-6 and TRBJ2-7; 11 nucleotides align to TRBD2. The CDR3 consists of 14 residues. Germline V gene lookup returns CDR1 SGHVS and CDR2 FNYEAQ. The J segment lost 7 bases and the V segment lost 5 bases, leaving 7 bases of the junction unmatched. CDR3 protein: CASSPGLAGREQYF. CDR3 DNA sequence: TGTGCCAGCAGCCCCGGACTAGCGGGTCGAGAGCAGTACTTC.

The V call is TRBV13, the J call TRBJ2-7, with 7 bases fitting TRBD2. CDR1 is PRHDT, CDR2 FYEKMQ, per germline (reference sequence). The CDR3 is made up of 13 amino acids. V trimming: 4 bases; J trimming: 9 bases; junction bases outside the gene matches: 9. This chain's CDR3 is CASSSAGVSGQYF. For the CDR3, the DNA is TGTGCCAGCAGCTCGGCGGGGGTCTCGGGGCAGTACTTC.

V and J are TRBV28 and TRBJ1-1; maybe TRBD1 (5 bases). This CDR3 comprises 18 residues. Germline V gene lookup returns CDR1 MDHEN and CDR2 SYDVKM. V gave up 5 bases and J gave up 1 base, with 23 bases separating them. CDR3 coding DNA: TGTGCCAGCAGTACTGAGGTCCTGGACGGGGGATCGAACACTGAAGCTTTCTTT. It is translated as CASSTEVLDGGSNTEAFF.

The V call is TRBV19, the J call TRBJ1-2; 7 bases map to TRBD1. CDR1 is LNHDA, CDR2 SQIVND, per germline (reference sequence). The CDR3 is 15 amino acids. The V and J ends lost 5 bases and 0 bases, in that order; junction bases with no gene match: 6. This CDR3 reads CASSSGTESNYGYTF. The CDR3 bases are TGTGCCAGTAGTTCGGGGACAGAATCTAACTATGGCTACACCTTC.

This chain connects TRBV5-8 to TRBJ2-3; 9 nucleotides match TRBD1. J gave up 6 bases and V 0 bases, and 5 bases lay outside the gene matches. The CDR3 is made up of 15 amino acids. Looked up from germline, CDR1 is SGHTS and CDR2 is YDEGEE. The CDR3 DNA reads TGTGCCAGCAGCTTGGTTGGGACAGGGTTCGATACGCAGTATTTT. Its protein is CASSLVGTGFDTQYF.

In its sample, this clone was seen many times. The rearrangement joins TRBV5-5 to TRBJ2-7, with TRBD1 matching 7 bases. CDR3 size: 15 residues. V dropped 1 base and J dropped 2; count of bases not matched to a gene: 6. CDR1 and CDR2 (germline): SGHKS, YYEKEE (reference sequence). CDR3 protein: CASSLWDSRPYEQYF. The CDR3 nucleotides are TGTGCCAGCAGCTTGTGGGACAGTCGCCCCTACGAGCAGTACTTC.